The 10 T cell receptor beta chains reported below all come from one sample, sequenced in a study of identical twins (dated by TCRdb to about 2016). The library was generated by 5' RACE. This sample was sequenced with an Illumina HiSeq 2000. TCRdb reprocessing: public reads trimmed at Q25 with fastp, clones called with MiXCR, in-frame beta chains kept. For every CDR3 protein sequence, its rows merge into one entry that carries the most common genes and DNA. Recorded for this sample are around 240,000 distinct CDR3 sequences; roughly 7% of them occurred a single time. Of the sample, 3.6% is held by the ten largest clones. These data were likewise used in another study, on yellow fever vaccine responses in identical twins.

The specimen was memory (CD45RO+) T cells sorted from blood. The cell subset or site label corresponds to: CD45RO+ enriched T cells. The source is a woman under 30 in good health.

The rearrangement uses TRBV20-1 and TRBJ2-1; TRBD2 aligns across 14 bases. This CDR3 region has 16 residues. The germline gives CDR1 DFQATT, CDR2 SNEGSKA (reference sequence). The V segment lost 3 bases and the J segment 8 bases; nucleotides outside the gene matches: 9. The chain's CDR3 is CSASYIGTSGGYEQFF. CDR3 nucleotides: TGCAGTGCTAGCTACATCGGGACTAGCGGGGGTTATGAGCAGTTCTTC.

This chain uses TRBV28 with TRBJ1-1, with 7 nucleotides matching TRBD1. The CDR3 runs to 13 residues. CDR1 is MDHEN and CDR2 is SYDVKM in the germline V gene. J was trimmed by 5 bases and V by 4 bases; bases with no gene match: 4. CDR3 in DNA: TGTGCCAGCAGTTACAGGGGAGGAACTGAAGCTTTCTTT. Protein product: CASSYRGGTEAFF.

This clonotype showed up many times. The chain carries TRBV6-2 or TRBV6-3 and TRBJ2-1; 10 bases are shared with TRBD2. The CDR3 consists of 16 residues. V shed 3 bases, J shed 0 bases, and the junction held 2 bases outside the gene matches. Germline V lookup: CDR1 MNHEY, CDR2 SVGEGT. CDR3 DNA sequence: TGTGCCAGCAGTTATCTAGCGGGAGTCTCCTACAATGAGCAGTTCTTC. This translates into CASSYLAGVSYNEQFF.

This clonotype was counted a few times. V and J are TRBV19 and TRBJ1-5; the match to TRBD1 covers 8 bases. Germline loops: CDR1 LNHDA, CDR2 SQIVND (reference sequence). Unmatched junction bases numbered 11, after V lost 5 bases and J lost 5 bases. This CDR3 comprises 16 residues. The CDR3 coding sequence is TGTGCCAGTAGTTCCACCGGGACAGGTTCTCATCAGCCCCAGCATTTT. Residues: CASSSTGTGSHQPQHF.

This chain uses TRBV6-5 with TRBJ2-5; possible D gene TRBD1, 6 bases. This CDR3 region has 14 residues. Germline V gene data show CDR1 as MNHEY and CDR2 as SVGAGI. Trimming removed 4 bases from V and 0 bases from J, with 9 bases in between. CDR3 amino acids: CASSLQGYQETQYF. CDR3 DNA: TGTGCCAGCAGTTTACAGGGCTACCAAGAGACCCAGTACTTC.

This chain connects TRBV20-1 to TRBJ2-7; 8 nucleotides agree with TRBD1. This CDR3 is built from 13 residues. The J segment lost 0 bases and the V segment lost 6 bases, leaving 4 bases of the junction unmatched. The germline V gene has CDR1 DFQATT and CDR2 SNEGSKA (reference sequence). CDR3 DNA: TGCAGTGCCACTCAGGGGGCCTCCTACGAGCAGTACGTC. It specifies CSATQGASYEQYV.

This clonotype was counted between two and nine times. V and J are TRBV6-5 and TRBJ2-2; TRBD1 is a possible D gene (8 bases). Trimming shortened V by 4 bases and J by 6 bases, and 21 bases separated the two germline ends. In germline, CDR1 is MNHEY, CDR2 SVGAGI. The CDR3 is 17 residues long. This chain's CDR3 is CASSSLARTGRAGELFF. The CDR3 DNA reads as TGTGCCAGCAGTTCCCTCGCCCGGACAGGGAGGGCCGGGGAGCTGTTTTTT.

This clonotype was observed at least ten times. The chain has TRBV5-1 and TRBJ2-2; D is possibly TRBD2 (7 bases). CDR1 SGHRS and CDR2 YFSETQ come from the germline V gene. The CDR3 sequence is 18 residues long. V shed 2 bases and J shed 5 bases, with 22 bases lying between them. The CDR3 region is CASSFSSSGQGGTGELFF. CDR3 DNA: TGCGCCAGCAGCTTCAGTTCTAGCGGCCAAGGGGGGACCGGGGAGCTGTTTTTT. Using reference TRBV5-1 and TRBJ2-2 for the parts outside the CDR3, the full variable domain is KAGVTQTPRYLIKTRGQQVTLSCSPISGHRSVSWYQQTPGQGLQFLFEYFSETQRNKGNFPGRFSGRQFSNSRSEMNVSTLELGDSALYLCASSFSSSGQGGTGELFFGEGSRLTVL.

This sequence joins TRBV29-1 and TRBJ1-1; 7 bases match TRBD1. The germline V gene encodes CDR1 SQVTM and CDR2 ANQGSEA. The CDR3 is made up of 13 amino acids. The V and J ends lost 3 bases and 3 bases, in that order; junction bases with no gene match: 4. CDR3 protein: CSVEWQGDTEAFF. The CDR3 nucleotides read TGCAGCGTTGAGTGGCAGGGGGACACTGAAGCTTTCTTT.

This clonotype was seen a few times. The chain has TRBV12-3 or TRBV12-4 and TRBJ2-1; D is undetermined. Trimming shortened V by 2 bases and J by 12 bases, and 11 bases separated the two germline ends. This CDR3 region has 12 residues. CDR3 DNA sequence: TGTGCCAGCAGTTTACGCGACCTTGGGCAGTTCTTC. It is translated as CASSLRDLGQFF.